Each of the 27 T cell receptor beta chains below was sequenced from the same sample in a study of CD4 T cells in relation to SARS-CoV-2 and coronaviruses. Unexposed donor CD4+ T cells date from about 2011-2018, before the COVID-19 pandemic. Isolation of CD4+ T cells took place after nine to ten days in culture. Assay: immunoSEQ multiplex PCR; the TCRdb copy retains only in-frame clones and omits some. This table holds tens of thousands of clones, less than 85% found once. For these TCRs, the target antigens are not known. Sequencing input: CD4+ T cells from PBMCs, cultured in vitro. All receptors derive from a human donor in good health.

There are a few counts of this clone. The chain employs TRBV5-4 and TRBJ1-2; tentative D call: TRBD1 (6 bases). The germline V gene encodes CDR1 SGHNT and CDR2 YYREEE (reference sequence). V was clipped by 2 bases and J by 2 bases, with 10 bases between them. The length of the CDR3 is 14 residues. In DNA form, the CDR3 reads TGTGCCAGCAGCTTACTGACAGGAAACTATGGCTACACCTTC. The encoded protein is CASSLLTGNYGYTF.

The chain recombines TRBV7-8 with TRBJ2-2, with a weak D call TRBD2 (5 bases). The length of the CDR3 is 13 residues. CDR1 and CDR2 from the germline V gene are SGHVS and FQNEAQ. Trimming pared 5 bases from V and 3 bases from J, leaving 7 bases between. CDR3 sequence (DNA): TGTGCCAGCAGCCCCGGGGACACCGGGGAGCTGTTTTTT. This translates into CASSPGDTGELFF. Variable domain in full (rest from reference TRBV7-8 and TRBJ2-2): GAGVSQSPRYKVAKRGQDVALRCDPISGHVSLFWYQQALGQGPEFLTYFQNEAQLDKSGLPSDRFFAERPEGSVSTLKIQRTQQEDSAVYLCASSPGDTGELFFGEGSRLTVL.

This clone has only one observation. The genes are TRBV19 and TRBJ2-5; D is tentatively TRBD1 or TRBD2 (5 bases each). This CDR3 spans 14 amino acids. Germline V gene data show CDR1 as LNHDA and CDR2 as SQIVND (reference sequence). The V gene lost 7 bases and the J gene lost 0 bases, with 12 bases spanning the gap. The CDR3 nucleotides read TGTGCCAGTAATTCGGGACCGTACCAAGAGACCCAGTACTTC. Encoded protein: CASNSGPYQETQYF.

The rearrangement joins TRBV9 to TRBJ1-1, with D unclear. CDR1 is SGDLS and CDR2 is YYNGEE in the germline V gene. V was clipped by 4 bases and J by 3 bases, with 7 bases between them. The CDR3 covers 12 residues. CDR3 sequence: CASSLTDTEAFF. The CDR3 region has the DNA TGTGCCAGCAGCCTGACTGACACTGAAGCTTTCTTT.

The chain joins TRBV3-1 (or the pseudogene TRBV3-2) to TRBJ1-1, with D possibly being TRBD1 (5 bases). Germline V gives CDR1 LGHDT, CDR2 YNNKEL (reference sequence). V lost 1 base and J 5 bases, leaving 11 bases between the germline ends. CDR3 size: 14 residues. This CDR3 reads CASSQVQAGTEAFF. The CDR3 DNA sequence: TGTGCCAGCAGCCAAGTACAGGCTGGGACTGAAGCTTTCTTT.

The rearrangement links TRBV5-5 to TRBJ2-1, with 11 positions matching TRBD2. Looked up from germline, CDR1 is SGHKS and CDR2 is YYEKEE (reference sequence). The CDR3 contains 15 residues. V shed 0 bases and J 9 bases; nucleotides not matched to a gene: 5. The DNA of the CDR3 is TGTGCCAGCAGCTTGGAACTAGCGGGAGTTACTGAGCAGTTCTTC. Its translation is CASSLELAGVTEQFF.

V is TRBV19 and J is TRBJ2-1, with D hard to call. Deletions cut 4 bases from V and 3 bases from J, with 4 bases between. The CDR3 loop spans 12 amino acids. The germline CDR1 and CDR2 sequences are LNHDA and SQIVND (reference sequence). In DNA, the CDR3 is TGTGCCAGTAGTAGAGACTACAATGAGCAGTTCTTC. As protein: CASSRDYNEQFF.

This chain connects TRBV24-1 to TRBJ2-3; no reliable D call. Trimming took 10 bases from V and 4 from J, leaving 8 bases between them. CDR3 length: 11 amino acids. Germline CDR1 and CDR2: KGHDR and SFDVKD. CDR3 bases: TGTGCCACAAACAACGCAGATACGCAGTATTTT. It specifies CATNNADTQYF.

The chain couples TRBV10-3 to TRBJ1-5; D is uncertain. The ends were cut back, 11 bases at V and 1 base at J, with 9 bases in the middle. Germline V CDR1 and CDR2: ENHRY, SYGVKD. This CDR3 has 12 amino acids. The CDR3 is CAATDSNQPQHF. As DNA, the CDR3 is TGTGCCGCCACCGACAGCAATCAGCCCCAGCATTTT.

The chain is built from TRBV27 and TRBJ1-1, with D hard to call. The CDR3 contains 16 residues. V lost 0 bases to trimming and J lost 0 bases, with 11 bases between them. The germline V gene has CDR1 MNHEY and CDR2 SMNVEV (reference sequence). CDR3 sequence (DNA): TGTGCCAGCAGTTTATCGGGCAGCTTCATGAACACTGAAGCTTTCTTT. Translated: CASSLSGSFMNTEAFF.

In its sample, this clone was seen a few times. The V gene is TRBV9, the J gene TRBJ2-7; D is undetermined. V was shortened by 0 bases and J by 4 bases, with 8 bases between the two germline ends. In germline, CDR1 is SGDLS, CDR2 YYNGEE. This CDR3 spans 13 amino acids. The CDR3 region has the DNA TGTGCCAGCAGCGTAGTCGGAGTATACGAGCAGTACTTC. This codes for CASSVVGVYEQYF. Combining the CDR3 with reference TRBV9 and TRBJ2-7 gives the whole variable domain DSGVTQTPKHLITATGQRVTLRCSPRSGDLSVYWYQQSLDQGLQFLIQYYNGEERAKGNILERFSAQQFPDLHSELNLSSLELGDSALYFCASSVVGVYEQYFGPGTRLTVT.

This chain connects TRBV30 to TRBJ1-1; tentative D call: TRBD1 (6 bases). Trimming took off 4 bases at V and 5 bases at J, with 14 bases between the two ends. The CDR3 runs to 13 residues. Germline-derived CDR1 and CDR2 are GTSNPN and SVGIG (reference sequence). In DNA, the CDR3 is TGTGCCTGGAAGGACAGCTTAAGTACTGAAGCTTTCTTT. This gives the protein CAWKDSLSTEAFF.

This clone was seen only a few times. The chain has TRBV3-1 (or the pseudogene TRBV3-2) and TRBJ1-3, with D unclear. The germline V and J ends were trimmed by 1 base and 0 bases, with 7 bases remaining between them. Germline V gene data show CDR1 as LGHDT and CDR2 as YNNKEL (reference sequence). The CDR3 is 15 amino acids. CDR3 protein: CASSQGEYSGNTIYF. For the CDR3, the DNA is TGTGCCAGCAGCCAAGGGGAGTACTCTGGAAACACCATATATTTT.

This rearrangement joins TRBV9 to TRBJ2-1; D might be TRBD2 (5 bases). V dropped 5 bases and J dropped 0 bases, with 12 bases sitting between them. Germline values: CDR1 SGDLS, CDR2 YYNGEE. CDR3 size: 15 residues. CDR3 sequence reads: CASRGSGDSYNEQFF. The DNA of the CDR3 is TGTGCCAGCAGGGGAAGCGGAGACTCCTACAATGAGCAGTTCTTC.

The rearrangement uses TRBV6-1 and TRBJ1-2; tentative D call: TRBD1 (5 bases). Germline loops: CDR1 MNHNS, CDR2 SASEGT. This CDR3 is built from 12 residues. V lost 2 bases to trimming and J lost 8 bases, with 9 bases between them. Here the CDR3 reads CASSEYGGGYTF. CDR3 in DNA: TGTGCCAGCAGTGAATACGGGGGGGGCTACACCTTC.

This chain links TRBV29-1 with TRBJ2-1; maybe TRBD2 (6 bases). The V end lost 0 bases, the J end lost 9 bases, and 18 bases lay between the germline ends. The CDR3 loop spans 15 amino acids. Germline CDR1 SQVTM, CDR2 ANQGSEA. The CDR3 here is CSVEDGFLGLAEQFF. The CDR3 DNA reads TGCAGCGTTGAAGATGGGTTCTTGGGACTGGCTGAGCAGTTCTTC.

The chain is built from TRBV10-3 and TRBJ2-5; 10 nucleotides align to TRBD2. Trimming cost V 0 bases and J 2 bases; bases outside gene matches: 9. Germline CDR1 ENHRY, CDR2 SYGVKD. This CDR3 has 18 amino acids. The CDR3: CAISESAGTSEYQETQYF. The CDR3 nucleotides read TGTGCCATCAGTGAGTCGGCCGGGACTAGCGAGTATCAAGAGACCCAGTACTTC.

The chain recombines TRBV29-1 with TRBJ1-1, with D unresolved. The CDR3 is made up of 12 amino acids. Germline-derived CDR1 and CDR2 are SQVTM and ANQGSEA. V was pared by 1 base and J by 3 bases, with 6 bases between. In DNA, the CDR3 is TGCAGCGTTGAAGCGCAGCACACTGAAGCTTTCTTT. Translation gives CSVEAQHTEAFF. The full variable domain, rest sourced from reference TRBV29-1 and TRBJ1-1, is SAVISQKPSRDICQRGTSLTIQCQVDSQVTMMFWYRQQPGQSLTLIATANQGSEATYESGFVIDKFPISRPNLTFSTLTVSNMSPEDSSIYLCSVEAQHTEAFFGQGTRLTVV.

V usage is TRBV6-1 and J usage is TRBJ1-2, with 7 bases matching TRBD1. This CDR3 is built from 14 residues. Trimming at V came to 1 base and at J to 7 bases, leaving 6 bases not matched to a gene. In germline, CDR1 is MNHNS, CDR2 SASEGT. Here the CDR3 DNA reads TGTGCCAGCAGTGAAGTTAGGGGGCAGGGTGGCTACACCTTC. This encodes CASSEVRGQGGYTF.

J is TRBJ1-4 and V is TRBV19; D is unresolved. The CDR3 contains 15 residues. V shed 4 bases and J shed 0 bases, with 9 bases lying between them. Per the germline V gene, CDR1 is LNHDA and CDR2 is SQIVND (reference sequence). CDR3 coding DNA: TGTGCCAGTAGTAGTTTGGGGTCAACTAATGAAAAACTGTTTTTT. Translated: CASSSLGSTNEKLFF. Drawing the rest from reference TRBV19 and TRBJ1-4, the complete variable domain is DGGITQSPKYLFRKEGQNVTLSCEQNLNHDAMYWYRQDPGQGLRLIYYSQIVNDFQKGDIAEGYSVSREKKESFPLTVTSAQKNPTAFYLCASSSLGSTNEKLFFGSGTQLSVL.

The chain uses TRBV11-3 and TRBJ1-1; 10 bases map to TRBD1. V shed 5 bases and J 4 bases; nucleotides not matched to a gene: 10. The CDR3 loop spans 16 amino acids. Germline V gene data show CDR1 as SGHNT and CDR2 as YENEEA. In DNA, the CDR3 is TGTGCCAGCAGCCTTTCAACCGGGACAGGGGTCACTGAAGCTTTCTTT. Translated, it gives CASSLSTGTGVTEAFF.

The chain links TRBV19 to TRBJ1-5, with D tentatively TRBD1 (6 bases). The germline gives CDR1 LNHDA, CDR2 SQIVND (reference sequence). The CDR3 runs 14 residues. Trimming shortened V by 8 bases and J by 8 bases, and 19 bases separated the two germline ends. The CDR3 sequence: CASSPSVGGEPQHF. The DNA of the CDR3 is TGTGCCAGTTCCCCGTCGGTAGGGGGGGAGCCCCAGCATTTT.

The chain recombines TRBV14 with TRBJ1-1; D is uncertain. The CDR3 is 13 amino acids. CDR1 and CDR2 (germline): SGHDN, FVKESK. With 4 bases removed from V and 6 bases from J, the gap between germline ends came to 12 bases. The CDR3 nucleotides read TGTGCCAGCAGCCCCGTACCCAGTGCTGAAGCTTTCTTT. As protein: CASSPVPSAEAFF.

This rearrangement joins TRBV20-1 to TRBJ2-3; no clear D. This CDR3 has 11 amino acids. Deletions cut 3 bases from V and 4 bases from J, with 5 bases between. Looked up from germline, CDR1 is DFQATT and CDR2 is SNEGSKA (reference sequence). This chain's CDR3 is CSASNSDTQYF. The CDR3 DNA follows: TGCAGTGCTAGTAATTCAGATACGCAGTATTTT.

This chain uses TRBV9 with TRBJ1-2; no clear D. V was trimmed by 0 bases and J by 4 bases, leaving 13 bases between them. The germline CDR1 and CDR2 sequences are SGDLS and YYNGEE. The CDR3 covers 15 residues. Here the CDR3 DNA reads TGTGCCAGCAGCGTAGTTGGCGGTTTAGGCTATGGCTACACCTTC. As protein: CASSVVGGLGYGYTF.

The chain recombines TRBV2 with TRBJ1-1, with no clear D. Per germline, CDR1 SNHLY and CDR2 FYNNEI. V lost 4 bases to trimming and J lost 0 bases, with 9 bases between them. The CDR3 has 14 residues. The CDR3: CASSGGIMNTEAFF. CDR3 nucleotide sequence: TGTGCCAGCAGTGGTGGGATTATGAACACTGAAGCTTTCTTT.

J is TRBJ1-5 and V is TRBV9; TRBD1 might be the D (6 bases). V lost 3 bases and J lost 0, with 10 bases in between. There are 15 residues in the CDR3. Germline loops: CDR1 SGDLS, CDR2 YYNGEE. The CDR3 spells CASSAGQHSNQPQHF. DNA of the CDR3: TGTGCCAGCAGCGCCGGACAGCATAGCAATCAGCCCCAGCATTTT.